Following are 8 T cell receptor beta chains from one sample sequenced in a study of T cell changes during pregnancy in multiple sclerosis (dated by TCRdb to 2018 to 2020). Receptor libraries were prepared by the immunoSEQ multiplex PCR assay. TCRdb's version of the immuneACCESS table is confined to in-frame rearrangements and falls short of the full clone set. An unresolved V gene accounts for under half of the shortfall where checked; the remainder is of unknown origin. In this sample the table shows tens of thousands of clones, 91% of which occur a single time. The ten largest clones take up approximately 5% of the sample. The sample consisted of CD8+ T cells from peripheral blood mononuclear cells, taken before pregnancy. These receptors originate from a female donor with multiple sclerosis, enrolled in a pregnancy study.

The V call is TRBV27, the J call TRBJ2-5; TRBD1 agrees at 11 bases. CDR3 size: 14 residues. Per germline, CDR1 MNHEY and CDR2 SMNVEV (reference sequence). After removal of 2 bases from V and 5 bases from J, the junction contained 1 base not matched to a gene. The CDR3 DNA follows: TGTGCCAGCAGTTTAGGGGACAGGGGGGAGACCCAGTACTTC. Its translation is CASSLGDRGETQYF.

The chain recombines TRBV15 with TRBJ2-1; possible D gene TRBD2, 5 bases. Trimming left V 0 bases short and J 12 bases short, with 9 bases between. The CDR3 covers 12 residues. In germline, CDR1 is LNHNV, CDR2 YYDKDF (reference sequence). CDR3 protein: CATSRDGIGQFF. CDR3 DNA: TGTGCCACCAGCAGAGACGGGATTGGGCAGTTCTTC.

The chain recombines TRBV6-6 with TRBJ1-6; maybe TRBD1 (5 bases). Germline CDR1 and CDR2: MNHNY and SVGAGI (reference sequence). The CDR3 is 16 amino acids. Trimming shortened V by 2 bases and J by 7 bases, and 15 bases separated the two germline ends. The chain's CDR3 is CASSYLGGRENSPLHF. The CDR3 nucleotides read TGTGCCAGCAGTTACCTGGGGGGACGGGAGAATTCACCCCTCCACTTT.

V usage is TRBV19 and J usage is TRBJ1-1, with D perhaps TRBD1 (6 bases). Germline V gives CDR1 LNHDA, CDR2 SQIVND (reference sequence). The CDR3 covers 16 residues. Trimming left V 5 bases short and J 6 bases short, with 22 bases between. CDR3 DNA sequence: TGTGCCAGTAGTGACCTTACAGATCAGGGGACCCCTGAAGCTTTCTTT. Translated: CASSDLTDQGTPEAFF.

The chain employs TRBV5-5 and TRBJ2-7; TRBD1 is a possible D gene (6 bases). Between the trimmed V and J ends, which lost 2 bases and 2 bases, there was a span of 8 bases. This CDR3 is 13 amino acids long. Germline-derived CDR1 and CDR2 are SGHKS and YYEKEE (reference sequence). CDR3: CASSLPGAYEQYF. As DNA, the CDR3 is TGTGCCAGCAGCTTACCAGGGGCCTACGAGCAGTACTTC. Drawing the rest from reference TRBV5-5 and TRBJ2-7, the complete variable domain is DAGVTQSPTHLIKTRGQQVTLRCSPISGHKSVSWYQQVLGQGPQFIFQYYEKEERGRGNFPDRFSARQFPNYSSELNVNALLLGDSALYLCASSLPGAYEQYFGPGTRLTVT.

This clone was observed once. The chain joins TRBV6-5 to TRBJ2-7; perhaps TRBD1 as D (6 bases). The CDR3 runs 14 residues. Trimming stripped 4 bases from V and 6 bases from J, with 16 bases between. Germline assignment: CDR1 MNHEY and CDR2 SVGAGI. The DNA of the CDR3 is TGTGCCAGCAGTTCCGCAACAGGGATATCCGAGCAGTACTTC. As protein: CASSSATGISEQYF.

The genes are TRBV7-8 and TRBJ1-2; D not resolved. Germline CDR1 and CDR2: SGHVS and FQNEAQ. V lost 1 base and J 8 bases, leaving 20 bases between the germline ends. The CDR3 loop spans 16 amino acids. CDR3 nucleotide sequence: TGTGCCAGCAGCTTAGATTTGGGTCGGGGATTGGAGGGCTACACCTTC. It is translated as CASSLDLGRGLEGYTF.

The genes are TRBV4-1 and TRBJ1-2; D is possibly TRBD1 (5 bases). The V end lost 1 base, the J end lost 3 bases, and 9 bases lay between the germline ends. The CDR3 covers 14 residues. Germline V lookup: CDR1 MGHRA, CDR2 YSYEKL. The CDR3 sequence is CASSQGQTDYGYTF. As DNA, the CDR3 is TGCGCCAGCAGCCAAGGACAGACCGACTATGGCTACACCTTC.